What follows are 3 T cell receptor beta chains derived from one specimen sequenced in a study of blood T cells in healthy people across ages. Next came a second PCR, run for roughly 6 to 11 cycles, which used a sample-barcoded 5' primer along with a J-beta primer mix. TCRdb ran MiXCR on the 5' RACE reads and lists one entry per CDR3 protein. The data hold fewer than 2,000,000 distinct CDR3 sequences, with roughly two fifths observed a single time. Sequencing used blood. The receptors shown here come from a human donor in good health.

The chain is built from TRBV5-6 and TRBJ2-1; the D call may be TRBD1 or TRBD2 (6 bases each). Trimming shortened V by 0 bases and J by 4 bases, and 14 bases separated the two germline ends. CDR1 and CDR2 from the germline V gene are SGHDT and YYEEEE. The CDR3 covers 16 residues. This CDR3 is CASSLVGGARYNEQFF. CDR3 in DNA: TGTGCCAGCAGCTTGGTCGGGGGCGCCCGGTACAATGAGCAGTTCTTC.

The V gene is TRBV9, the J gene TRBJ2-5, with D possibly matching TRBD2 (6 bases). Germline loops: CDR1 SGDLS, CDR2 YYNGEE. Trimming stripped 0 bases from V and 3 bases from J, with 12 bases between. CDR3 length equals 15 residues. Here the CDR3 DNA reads TGTGCCAGCAGCGTAGCCGGTAGCGGAGAAGAGACCCAGTACTTC. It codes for CASSVAGSGEETQYF.

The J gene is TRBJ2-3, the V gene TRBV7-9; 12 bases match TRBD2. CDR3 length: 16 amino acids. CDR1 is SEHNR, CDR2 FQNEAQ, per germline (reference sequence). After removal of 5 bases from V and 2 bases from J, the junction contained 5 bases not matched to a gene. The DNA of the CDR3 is TGTGCCAGCAGCACCGGACTAGCGGGGCTCACAGATACGCAGTATTTT. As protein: CASSTGLAGLTDTQYF.